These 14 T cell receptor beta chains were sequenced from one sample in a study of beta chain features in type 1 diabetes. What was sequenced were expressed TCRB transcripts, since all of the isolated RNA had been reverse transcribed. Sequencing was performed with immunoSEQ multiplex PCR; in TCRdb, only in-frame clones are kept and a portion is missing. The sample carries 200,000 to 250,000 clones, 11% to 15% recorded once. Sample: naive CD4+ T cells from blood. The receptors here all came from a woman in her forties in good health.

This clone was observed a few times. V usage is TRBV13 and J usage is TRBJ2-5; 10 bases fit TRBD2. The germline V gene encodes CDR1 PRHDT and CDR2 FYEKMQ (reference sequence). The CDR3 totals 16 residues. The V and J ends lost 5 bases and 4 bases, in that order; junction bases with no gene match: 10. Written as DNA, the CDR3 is TGTGCCAGCAGCCCTCGCAGAGCGGGGGGGCCAGAGACCCAGTACTTC. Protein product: CASSPRRAGGPETQYF.

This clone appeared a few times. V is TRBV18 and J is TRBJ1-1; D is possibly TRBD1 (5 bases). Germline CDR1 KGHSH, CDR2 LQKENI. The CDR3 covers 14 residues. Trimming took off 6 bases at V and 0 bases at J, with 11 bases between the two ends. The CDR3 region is CASSYDSLNTEAFF. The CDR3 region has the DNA TGTGCCAGCTCTTATGACAGCCTGAACACTGAAGCTTTCTTT. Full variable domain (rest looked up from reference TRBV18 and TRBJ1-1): NAGVMQNPRHLVRRRGQEARLRCSPMKGHSHVYWYRQLPEEGLKFMVYLQKENIIDESGMPKERFSAEFPKEGPSILRIQQVVRGDSAAYFCASSYDSLNTEAFFGQGTRLTVV.

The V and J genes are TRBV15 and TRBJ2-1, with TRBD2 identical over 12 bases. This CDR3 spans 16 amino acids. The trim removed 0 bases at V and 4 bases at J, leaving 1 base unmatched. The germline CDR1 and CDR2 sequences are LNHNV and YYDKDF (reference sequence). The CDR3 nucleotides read TGTGCCACCAGCAGAGAGACTAGCGGGGGATACAATGAGCAGTTCTTC. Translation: CATSRETSGGYNEQFF. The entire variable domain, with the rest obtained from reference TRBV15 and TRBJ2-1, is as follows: DAMVIQNPRYQVTQFGKPVTLSCSQTLNHNVMYWYQQKSSQAPKLLFHYYDKDFNNEADTPDNFQSRRPNTSFCFLDIRSPGLGDTAMYLCATSRETSGGYNEQFFGPGTRLTVL.

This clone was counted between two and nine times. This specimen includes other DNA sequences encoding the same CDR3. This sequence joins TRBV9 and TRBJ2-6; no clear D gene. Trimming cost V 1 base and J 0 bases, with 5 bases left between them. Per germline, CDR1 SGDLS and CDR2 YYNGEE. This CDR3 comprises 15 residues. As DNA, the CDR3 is TGTGCCAGCAGCGTATCGGGCTCTGGGGCCAACGTCCTGACTTTC. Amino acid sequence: CASSVSGSGANVLTF.

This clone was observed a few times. The CDR3 coding sequence is TGTGCCAGCAGTGAAGGAGGACAGGGCGGAAACACCATATATTTT. Its translation: CASSEGGQGGNTIYF. The chain has TRBV2 and TRBJ1-3; 8 nucleotides line up with TRBD1. The CDR3 sequence is 15 residues long. V was pared by 1 base and J by 4 bases, with 3 bases of the junction left unmatched. Germline assignment: CDR1 SNHLY and CDR2 FYNNEI. Full variable domain (remainder filled in from reference TRBV2 and TRBJ1-3): EPEVTQTPSHQVTQMGQEVILRCVPISNHLYFYWYRQILGQKVEFLVSFYNNEISEKSEIFDDQFSVERPDGSNFTLKIRSTKLEDSAMYFCASSEGGQGGNTIYFGEGSWLTVV.

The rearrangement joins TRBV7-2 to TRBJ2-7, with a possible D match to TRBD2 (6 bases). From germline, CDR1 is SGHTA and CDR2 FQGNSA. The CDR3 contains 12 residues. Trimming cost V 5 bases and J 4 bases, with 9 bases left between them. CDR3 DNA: TGTGCCAGCAGCCAGGGACTTTACGAGCAGTACTTC. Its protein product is CASSQGLYEQYF.

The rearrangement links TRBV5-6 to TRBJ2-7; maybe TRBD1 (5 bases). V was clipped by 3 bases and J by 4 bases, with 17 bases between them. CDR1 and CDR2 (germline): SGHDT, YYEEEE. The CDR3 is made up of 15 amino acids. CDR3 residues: CASSSQEARTYEQYF. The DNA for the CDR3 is TGTGCCAGCAGCTCACAAGAGGCTAGGACATACGAGCAGTACTTC.

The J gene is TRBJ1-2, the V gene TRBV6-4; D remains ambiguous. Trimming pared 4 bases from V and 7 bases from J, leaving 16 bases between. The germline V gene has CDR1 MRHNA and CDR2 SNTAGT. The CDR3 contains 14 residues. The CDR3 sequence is CASSGEGAAPGYTF. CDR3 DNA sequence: TGTGCCAGCAGTGGGGAGGGTGCGGCTCCTGGCTACACCTTC.

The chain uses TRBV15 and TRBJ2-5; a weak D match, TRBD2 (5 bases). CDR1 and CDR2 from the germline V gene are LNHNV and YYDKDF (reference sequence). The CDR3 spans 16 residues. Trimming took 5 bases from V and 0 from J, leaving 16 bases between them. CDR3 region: CATSPQKAGDQETQYF. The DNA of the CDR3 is TGTGCCACCAGCCCGCAGAAAGCCGGGGACCAAGAGACCCAGTACTTC.

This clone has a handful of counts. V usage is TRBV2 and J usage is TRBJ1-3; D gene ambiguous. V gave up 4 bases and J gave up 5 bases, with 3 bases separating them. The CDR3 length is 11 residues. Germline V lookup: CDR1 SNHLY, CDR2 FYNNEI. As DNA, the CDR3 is TGTGCCAGCAGTGCCAGAAACACCATATATTTT. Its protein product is CASSARNTIYF.

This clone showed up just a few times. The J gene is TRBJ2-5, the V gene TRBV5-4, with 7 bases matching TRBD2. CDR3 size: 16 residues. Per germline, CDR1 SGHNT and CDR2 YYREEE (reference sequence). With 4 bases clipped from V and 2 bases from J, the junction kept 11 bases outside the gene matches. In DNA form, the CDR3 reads TGTGCCAGCAGCGGCGGGGGACTCCCGACACAAGAGACCCAGTACTTC. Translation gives CASSGGGLPTQETQYF. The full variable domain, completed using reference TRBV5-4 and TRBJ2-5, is ETGVTQSPTHLIKTRGQQVTLRCSSQSGHNTVSWYQQALGQGPQFIFQYYREEENGRGNFPPRFSGLQFPNYSSELNVNALELDDSALYLCASSGGGLPTQETQYFGPGTRLLVL.

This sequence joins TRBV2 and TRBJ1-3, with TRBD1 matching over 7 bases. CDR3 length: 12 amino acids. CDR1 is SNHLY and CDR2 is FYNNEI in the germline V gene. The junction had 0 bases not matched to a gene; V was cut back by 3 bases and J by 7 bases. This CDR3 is CASSDRGNTIYF. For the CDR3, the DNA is TGTGCCAGCAGTGACAGGGGGAACACCATATATTTT.

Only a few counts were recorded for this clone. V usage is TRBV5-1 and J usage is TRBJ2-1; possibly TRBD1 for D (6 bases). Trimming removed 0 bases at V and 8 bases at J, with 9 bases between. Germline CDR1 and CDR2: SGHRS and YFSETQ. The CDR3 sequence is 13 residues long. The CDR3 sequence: CASSLDRVHEQFF. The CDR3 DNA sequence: TGCGCCAGCAGCTTGGACAGGGTCCATGAGCAGTTCTTC. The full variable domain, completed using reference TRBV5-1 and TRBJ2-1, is KAGVTQTPRYLIKTRGQQVTLSCSPISGHRSVSWYQQTPGQGLQFLFEYFSETQRNKGNFPGRFSGRQFSNSRSEMNVSTLELGDSALYLCASSLDRVHEQFFGPGTRLTVL.

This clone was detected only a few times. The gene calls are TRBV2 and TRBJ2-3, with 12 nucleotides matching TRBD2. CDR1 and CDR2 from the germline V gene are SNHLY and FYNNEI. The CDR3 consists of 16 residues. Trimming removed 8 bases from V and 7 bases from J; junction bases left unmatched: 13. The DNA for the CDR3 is TGTGCCAGCTCCCGACTAGCGGGGGAGTCTCGAAATACGCAGTATTTT. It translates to CASSRLAGESRNTQYF.